The entry below gives a single TCR beta chain sequence along with its context. Its matching antigen is unknown. The entry originates in a study of CD4 T cells in relation to SARS-CoV-2 and coronaviruses. Across the whole study: Controls used an HIV-1 Nef peptide pool or no peptide. The HLA restriction of the shared crossreactive spike epitopes was mapped. Study outcomes and limitations: About 64% of donors had memory CD4+ clonotypes crossrecognizing SARS-CoV-2 and common cold coronavirus spike.

CD4+ T cells from unexposed donors were obtained before the COVID-19 pandemic (2011-2018). CD4+ T cells were isolated from the cells after 10 days of culture. Germline CDR1 reads SNHLY; CDR2 reads FYNNEI. The CDR3 runs to 14 residues. The V end lost 4 bases, the J end lost 4 bases, and 11 bases lay between the germline ends. Clones were read by immunoSEQ multiplex PCR, and TCRdb kept only the in-frame ones, dropping some. The table shows 26,000 or so clones, with 74% occurring only once. The clonotype was recovered from a human donor in good health. V is TRBV2 and J is TRBJ2-1, with D unclear. Sequencing was done on a sample of CD4+ T cells from PBMCs, cultured in vitro. CDR3 sequence reads: CASSGTSVYNEQFF. Here the CDR3 DNA reads TGTGCCAGCAGTGGTACCTCGGTTTACAATGAGCAGTTCTTC.